The 15 T cell receptor beta chains below all came from one sample that was sequenced in a study of T-cell memory formation after mild COVID-19. TCRdb re-called the 5' RACE reads through MiXCR, storing one row per CDR3 protein. The table includes fewer than 400,000 distinct CDR3 sequences, 15% to 20% detected once. The specimen sequenced was PBMCs or a T cell subset sorted from them (not recorded which). The origin of the receptors is a man younger than 30 who had mild COVID-19 (a few samples of this study predate the infection). Cell type and time point are not known.

This clonotype was seen repeatedly, ten times or more. The rearrangement uses TRBV5-1 and TRBJ2-2; 8 bases map to TRBD2. The ends lost 4 bases at V and 3 bases at J; junction bases unmatched: 8. CDR1 and CDR2 from the germline V gene are SGHRS and YFSETQ. This CDR3 has 16 amino acids. The chain's CDR3 is CASSRPVAGHTGELFF. The CDR3 DNA follows: TGCGCCAGCAGCCGCCCAGTAGCGGGGCACACCGGGGAGCTGTTTTTT. Looking up the rest from reference TRBV5-1 and TRBJ2-2 gives the full variable domain: KAGVTQTPRYLIKTRGQQVTLSCSPISGHRSVSWYQQTPGQGLQFLFEYFSETQRNKGNFPGRFSGRQFSNSRSEMNVSTLELGDSALYLCASSRPVAGHTGELFFGEGSRLTVL.

In its sample, this clonotype was seen a few times. The rearrangement uses TRBV6-5 and TRBJ1-4; D not resolved. The V gene's germline CDR1 is MNHEY and CDR2 SVGAGI. The CDR3 totals 14 residues. Trimming removed 7 bases from V and 0 bases from J, with 9 bases in between. In DNA, the CDR3 is TGTGCCAGCAAACGGGGAGCAACTAATGAAAAACTGTTTTTT. Protein sequence: CASKRGATNEKLFF.

This clonotype turned up a few times. For the CDR3, the DNA is TGCAGTGCTAGACGACAGGAGTATAGCAATCAGCCCCAGCATTTT. It specifies CSARRQEYSNQPQHF. This rearrangement joins TRBV20-1 to TRBJ1-5; possibly TRBD1 for D (6 bases). Germline V gene lookup returns CDR1 DFQATT and CDR2 SNEGSKA (reference sequence). The CDR3 consists of 15 residues. Trimming removed 2 bases from V and 0 bases from J, with 11 bases in between.

This clonotype was detected once. The CDR3 DNA reads TGTGCCAGCAGCGTCCGGGGGGGCCCTGAGCAGTTCTTC. It codes for CASSVRGGPEQFF. This chain joins TRBV9 and TRBJ2-1; TRBD2 matches at 8 bases. The CDR3 consists of 13 residues. Germline assignment: CDR1 SGDLS and CDR2 YYNGEE. V dropped 2 bases and J dropped 9; count of bases not matched to a gene: 4.

This rearrangement joins TRBV28 to TRBJ1-3, with TRBD1 identical over 9 bases. Germline V gene data show CDR1 as MDHEN and CDR2 as SYDVKM. Unmatched junction bases numbered 4, after V lost 6 bases and J lost 1 base. The CDR3 totals 15 residues. Here the CDR3 DNA reads TGTGCCAGCAGAGAACAGGGGGCTTCTGGAAACACCATATATTTT. It encodes CASREQGASGNTIYF.

The chain recombines TRBV24-1 with TRBJ2-1; TRBD1 matches at 8 bases. Germline V gene data show CDR1 as KGHDR and CDR2 as SFDVKD. V dropped 9 bases and J dropped 10; count of bases not matched to a gene: 10. The CDR3 contains 13 residues. CDR3: CATQDRVNMEQFF. CDR3 sequence (DNA): TGTGCCACCCAGGACAGGGTTAACATGGAGCAGTTCTTC.

The chain is built from TRBV14 and TRBJ1-2, with 9 bases aligning to TRBD1. Germline V CDR1 and CDR2: SGHDN, FVKESK. The V and J ends lost 8 bases and 0 bases, in that order; junction bases with no gene match: 16. The CDR3 is 18 residues long. CDR3 loop: CASRQPLETGGANYGYTF. In DNA form, the CDR3 reads TGTGCCAGCCGGCAACCCCTCGAGACAGGGGGGGCTAACTATGGCTACACCTTC.

V usage is TRBV3-1 and J usage is TRBJ1-5, with TRBD1 identical over 8 bases. Germline V gene sequence: CDR1 LGHDT, CDR2 YNNKEL (reference sequence). This CDR3 has 14 residues. After removal of 4 bases from V and 7 bases from J, the junction contained 6 bases not matched to a gene. The CDR3 nucleotides read TGTGCCAGCAGCCTTGGACAGGGTCAACAGCCCCAGCATTTT. It specifies CASSLGQGQQPQHF.

CDR3 protein: CASRELGLAINEQFF. CDR3 in DNA: TGTGCCAGCAGAGAATTGGGACTAGCGATAAATGAGCAGTTCTTC. The genes are TRBV12-3 or TRBV12-4 and TRBJ2-1; 10 bases map to TRBD2. V gave up 6 bases and J gave up 7 bases; unmatched junction bases: 9. The CDR3 is 15 amino acids.

This clonotype has a handful of counts. The chain employs TRBV2 and TRBJ1-2; no firm D call. V shed 5 bases and J shed 4 bases, with 8 bases lying between them. CDR1 and CDR2 from the germline V gene are SNHLY and FYNNEI. This CDR3 region has 12 residues. CDR3 DNA: TGTGCCAGCAGTAGAGAGAGCTATGGCTACACCTTC. As protein: CASSRESYGYTF.

CDR3 in amino acids: CASSPSGVQETQYF. Written as DNA, the CDR3 is TGCGCCAGCAGCCCTAGCGGGGTACAAGAGACCCAGTACTTC. The chain uses TRBV5-1 and TRBJ2-5; 9 nucleotides line up with TRBD2. The CDR3 loop spans 14 amino acids. Unmatched junction bases numbered 3, after V lost 4 bases and J lost 2 bases. The germline V gene has CDR1 SGHRS and CDR2 YFSETQ.

The CDR3 DNA reads as TGCAGCGCGGGGACAGGGTACAATGAGCAGTTCTTC. It codes for CSAGTGYNEQFF. The chain uses TRBV29-1 and TRBJ2-1; 9 nucleotides align to TRBD1. The V gene end was trimmed by 7 bases and the J gene end by 4 bases; junction bases not matched to a gene: 2. Germline V lookup: CDR1 SQVTM, CDR2 ANQGSEA. There are 12 residues in the CDR3.

This chain uses TRBV6-5 with TRBJ2-2; a weak D match, TRBD2 (7 bases). The germline gives CDR1 MNHEY, CDR2 SVGAGI. Trimming shortened V by 2 bases and J by 7 bases, and 14 bases separated the two germline ends. The CDR3 loop spans 15 amino acids. In DNA form, the CDR3 reads TGTGCCAGCAGTTACAGGGGGGGGCTGAACGGGGAGCTGTTTTTT. The encoded protein is CASSYRGGLNGELFF.

Written as DNA, the CDR3 is TGTGCCAGCAGCTTTTCCGGTAGCTCCTCAGTGGGAAAACTGTTTTTT. Translated: CASSFSGSSSVGKLFF. This rearrangement joins TRBV7-9 to TRBJ1-4, with no clear D. The ends were cut back, 3 bases at V and 10 bases at J, with 21 bases in the middle. CDR3 length equals 16 residues. Germline CDR1 and CDR2: SEHNR and FQNEAQ (reference sequence). Full variable domain (missing parts from reference TRBV7-9 and TRBJ1-4): DTGVSQNPRHKITKRGQNVTFRCDPISEHNRLYWYRQTLGQGPEFLTYFQNEAQLEKSRLLSDRFSAERPKGSFSTLEIQRTEQGDSAMYLCASSFSGSSSVGKLFFGSGTQLSVL.

Many counts were recorded for this clonotype. The chain is built from TRBV2 and TRBJ2-2, with TRBD1 as a possible D gene (5 bases). CDR1 and CDR2 from the germline V gene are SNHLY and FYNNEI. Trimming left V 6 bases short and J 3 bases short, with 11 bases between. The CDR3 sequence is 14 residues long. CDR3 bases: TGTGCCAGCAGGGAACAGGCATACACCGGGGAGCTGTTTTTT. Its protein is CASREQAYTGELFF. Using reference TRBV2 and TRBJ2-2 for the parts outside the CDR3, the full variable domain is EPEVTQTPSHQVTQMGQEVILRCVPISNHLYFYWYRQILGQKVEFLVSFYNNEISEKSEIFDDQFSVERPDGSNFTLKIRSTKLEDSAMYFCASREQAYTGELFFGEGSRLTVL.